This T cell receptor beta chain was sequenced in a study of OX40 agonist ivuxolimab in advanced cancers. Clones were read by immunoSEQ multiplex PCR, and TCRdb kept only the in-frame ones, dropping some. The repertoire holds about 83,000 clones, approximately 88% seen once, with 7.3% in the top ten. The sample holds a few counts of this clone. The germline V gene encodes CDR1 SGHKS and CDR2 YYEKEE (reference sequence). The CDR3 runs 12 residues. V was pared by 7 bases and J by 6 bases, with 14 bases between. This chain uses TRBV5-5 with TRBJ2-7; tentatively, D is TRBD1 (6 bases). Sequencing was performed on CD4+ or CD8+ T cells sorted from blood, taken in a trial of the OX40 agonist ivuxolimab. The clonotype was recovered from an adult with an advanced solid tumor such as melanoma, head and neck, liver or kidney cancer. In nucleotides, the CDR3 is TGTGCCAGCTTGGGGGCTAGCCGCGAGCAGTACTTC. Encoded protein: CASLGASREQYF.